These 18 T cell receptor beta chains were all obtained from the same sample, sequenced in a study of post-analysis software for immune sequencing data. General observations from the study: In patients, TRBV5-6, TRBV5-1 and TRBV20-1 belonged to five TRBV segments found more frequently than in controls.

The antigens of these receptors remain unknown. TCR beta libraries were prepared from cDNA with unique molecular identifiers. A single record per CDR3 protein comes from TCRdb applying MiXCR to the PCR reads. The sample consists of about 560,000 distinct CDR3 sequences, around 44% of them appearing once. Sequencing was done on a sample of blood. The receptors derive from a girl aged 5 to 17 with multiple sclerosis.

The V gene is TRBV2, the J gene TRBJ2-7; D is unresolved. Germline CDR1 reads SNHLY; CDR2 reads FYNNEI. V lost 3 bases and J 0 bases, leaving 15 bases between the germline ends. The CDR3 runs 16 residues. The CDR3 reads CASSDLRTESSYEQYF. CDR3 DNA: TGTGCCAGCAGTGACCTCCGGACGGAAAGCTCCTACGAGCAGTACTTC.

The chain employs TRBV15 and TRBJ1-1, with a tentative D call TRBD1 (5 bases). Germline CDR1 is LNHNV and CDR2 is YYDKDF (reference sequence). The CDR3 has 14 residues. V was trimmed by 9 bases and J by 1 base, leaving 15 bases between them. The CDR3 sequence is CATSRRGGNTEAFF. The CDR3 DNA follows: TGTGCCACTTCTCGTAGGGGAGGGAACACTGAAGCTTTCTTT.

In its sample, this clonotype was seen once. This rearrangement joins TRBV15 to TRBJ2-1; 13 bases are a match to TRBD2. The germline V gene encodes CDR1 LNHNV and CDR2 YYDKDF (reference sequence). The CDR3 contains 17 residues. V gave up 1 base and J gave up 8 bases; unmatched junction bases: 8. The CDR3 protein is CATSRGSTSGGLHEQFF. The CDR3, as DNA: TGTGCCACCAGCAGAGGTTCGACTAGCGGGGGGCTCCATGAGCAGTTCTTC.

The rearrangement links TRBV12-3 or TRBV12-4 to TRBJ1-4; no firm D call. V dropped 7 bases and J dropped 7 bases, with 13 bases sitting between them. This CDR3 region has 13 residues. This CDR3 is CASTLGTVEKLFF. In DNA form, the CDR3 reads TGTGCCAGCACCTTGGGTACTGTTGAAAAACTGTTTTTT.

For the CDR3, the DNA is TGTGCCAGCAGCAGCAGGTACACAGATACGCAGTATTTT. This encodes CASSSRYTDTQYF. This chain uses TRBV9 with TRBJ2-3; D gene uncertain. The CDR3 sequence is 13 residues long. Per the germline V gene, CDR1 is SGDLS and CDR2 is YYNGEE. The V and J ends lost 4 bases and 2 bases respectively, with 8 bases between them.

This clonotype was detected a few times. CDR3 in amino acids: CASSWATGDYGYTF. The CDR3 DNA follows: TGTGCCAGCAGTTGGGCGACAGGGGACTATGGCTACACCTTC. The chain recombines TRBV12-3 or TRBV12-4 with TRBJ1-2, with TRBD1 matching over 8 bases. V shed 4 bases and J 3 bases; nucleotides not matched to a gene: 4. The CDR3 is 14 amino acids.

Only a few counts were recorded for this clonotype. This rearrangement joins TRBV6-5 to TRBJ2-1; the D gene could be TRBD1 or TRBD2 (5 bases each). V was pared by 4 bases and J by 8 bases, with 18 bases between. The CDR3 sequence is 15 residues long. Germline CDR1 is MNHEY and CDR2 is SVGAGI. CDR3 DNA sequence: TGTGCCAGCAGTTCTCGACAGAGGGTTAGCCATGAGCAGTTCTTC. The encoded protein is CASSSRQRVSHEQFF.

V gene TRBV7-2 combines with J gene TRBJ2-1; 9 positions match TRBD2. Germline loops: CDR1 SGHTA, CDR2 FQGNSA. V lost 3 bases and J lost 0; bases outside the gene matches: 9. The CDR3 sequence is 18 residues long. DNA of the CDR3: TGTGCCAGCAGCTTGGCGGGGCGGGGGGGCCTCTCCTACAATGAGCAGTTCTTC. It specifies CASSLAGRGGLSYNEQFF.

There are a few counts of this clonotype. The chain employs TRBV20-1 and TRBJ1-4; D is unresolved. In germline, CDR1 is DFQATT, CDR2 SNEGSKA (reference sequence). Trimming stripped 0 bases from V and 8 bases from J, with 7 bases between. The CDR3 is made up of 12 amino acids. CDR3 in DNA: TGCAGTGCTAGAGATCCATCCGAAAAACTGTTTTTT. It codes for CSARDPSEKLFF.

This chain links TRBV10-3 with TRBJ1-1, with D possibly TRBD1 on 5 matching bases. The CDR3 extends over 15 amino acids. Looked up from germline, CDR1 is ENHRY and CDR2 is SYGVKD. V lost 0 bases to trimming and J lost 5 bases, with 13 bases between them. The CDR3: CAISESRGAGTEAFF. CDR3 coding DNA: TGTGCCATCAGTGAGTCTAGGGGCGCAGGGACTGAAGCTTTCTTT.

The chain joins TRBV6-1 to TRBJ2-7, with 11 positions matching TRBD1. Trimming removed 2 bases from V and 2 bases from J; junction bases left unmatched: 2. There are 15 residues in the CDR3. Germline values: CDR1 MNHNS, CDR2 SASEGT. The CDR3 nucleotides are TGTGCCAGCAGTGAACGGACAGGGGGCCCCTACGAGCAGTACTTC. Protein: CASSERTGGPYEQYF.

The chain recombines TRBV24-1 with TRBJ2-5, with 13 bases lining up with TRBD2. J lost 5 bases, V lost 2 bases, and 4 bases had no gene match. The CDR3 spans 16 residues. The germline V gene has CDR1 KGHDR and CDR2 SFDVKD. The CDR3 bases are TGTGCCACCAGTGATTCAGGACTAGCGGGAGAGGAGACCCAGTACTTC. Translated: CATSDSGLAGEETQYF.

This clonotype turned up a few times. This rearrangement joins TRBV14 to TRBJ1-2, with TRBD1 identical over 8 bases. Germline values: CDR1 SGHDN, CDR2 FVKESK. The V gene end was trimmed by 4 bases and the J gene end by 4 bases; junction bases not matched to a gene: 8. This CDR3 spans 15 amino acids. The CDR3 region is CASSPGQGGFYGYTF. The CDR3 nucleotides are TGTGCCAGCAGCCCCGGACAGGGAGGTTTCTATGGCTACACCTTC.

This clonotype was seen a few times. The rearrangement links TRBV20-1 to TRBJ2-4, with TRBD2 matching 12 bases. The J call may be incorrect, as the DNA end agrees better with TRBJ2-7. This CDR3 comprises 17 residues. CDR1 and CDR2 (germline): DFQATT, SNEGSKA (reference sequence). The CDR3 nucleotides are TGCAGTGCTAGGCCGACCACTCCGACTAGCGGGAGATACGAGCAGTACTTC. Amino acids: CSARPTTPTSGRYEQYF.

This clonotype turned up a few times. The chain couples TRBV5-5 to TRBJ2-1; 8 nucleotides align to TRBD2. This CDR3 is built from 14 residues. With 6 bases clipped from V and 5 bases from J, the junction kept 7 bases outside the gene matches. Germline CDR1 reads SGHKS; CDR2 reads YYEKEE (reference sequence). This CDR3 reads CASTSSGRDNEQFF. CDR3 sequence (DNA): TGTGCCAGCACATCGAGCGGGAGAGACAATGAGCAGTTCTTC.

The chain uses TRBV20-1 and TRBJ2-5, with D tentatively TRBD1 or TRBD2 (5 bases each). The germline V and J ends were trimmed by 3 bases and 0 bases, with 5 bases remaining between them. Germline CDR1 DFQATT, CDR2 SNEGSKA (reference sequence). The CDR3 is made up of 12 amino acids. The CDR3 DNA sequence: TGCAGTGCTAGGGGGGACCAAGAGACCCAGTACTTC. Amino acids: CSARGDQETQYF.

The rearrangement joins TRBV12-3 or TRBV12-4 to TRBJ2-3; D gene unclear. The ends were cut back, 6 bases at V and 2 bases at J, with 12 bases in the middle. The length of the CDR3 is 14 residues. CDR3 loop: CASSYLQNTDTQYF. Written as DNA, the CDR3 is TGTGCCAGCAGCTATCTACAGAACACAGATACGCAGTATTTT.

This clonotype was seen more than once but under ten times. The CDR3, as DNA: TGCGCCAGCAGTGCCGGGTACGGCACAGATACGCAGTATTTT. Its translation is CASSAGYGTDTQYF. J is TRBJ2-3 and V is TRBV10-1; D not resolved. Germline lookup yields CDR1 WNHNN and CDR2 SYGVQD (reference sequence). Trimming took 4 bases from V and 1 from J, leaving 9 bases between them. The CDR3 has 14 residues.